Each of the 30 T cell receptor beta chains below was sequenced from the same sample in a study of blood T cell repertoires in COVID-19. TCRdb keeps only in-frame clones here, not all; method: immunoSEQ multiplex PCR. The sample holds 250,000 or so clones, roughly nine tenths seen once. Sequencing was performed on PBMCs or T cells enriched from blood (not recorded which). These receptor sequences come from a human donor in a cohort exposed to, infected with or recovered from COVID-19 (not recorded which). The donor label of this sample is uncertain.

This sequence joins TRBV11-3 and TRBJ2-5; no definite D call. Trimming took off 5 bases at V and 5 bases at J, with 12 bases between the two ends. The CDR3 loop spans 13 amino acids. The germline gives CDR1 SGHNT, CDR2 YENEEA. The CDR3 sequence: CASSPSHKETQYF. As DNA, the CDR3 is TGTGCCAGCAGCCCCTCCCACAAGGAGACCCAGTACTTC.

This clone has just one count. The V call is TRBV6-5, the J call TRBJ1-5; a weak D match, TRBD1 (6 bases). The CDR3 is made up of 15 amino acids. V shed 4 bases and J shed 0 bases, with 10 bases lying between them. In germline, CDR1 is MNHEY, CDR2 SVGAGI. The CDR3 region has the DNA TGTGCCAGCAGTTTCGACAGGTATAGCAATCAGCCCCAGCATTTT. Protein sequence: CASSFDRYSNQPQHF.

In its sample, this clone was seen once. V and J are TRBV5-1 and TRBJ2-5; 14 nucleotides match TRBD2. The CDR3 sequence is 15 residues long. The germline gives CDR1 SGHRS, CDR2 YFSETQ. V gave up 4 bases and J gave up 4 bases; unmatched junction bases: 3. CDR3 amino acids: CASSPGLAGVETQYF. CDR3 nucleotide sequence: TGCGCCAGCAGCCCGGGACTAGCGGGGGTAGAGACCCAGTACTTC.

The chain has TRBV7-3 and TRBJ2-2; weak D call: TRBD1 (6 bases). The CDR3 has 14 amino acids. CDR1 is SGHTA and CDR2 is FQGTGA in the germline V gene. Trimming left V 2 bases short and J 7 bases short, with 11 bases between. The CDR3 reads CASSLDGGIGELFF. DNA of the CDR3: TGTGCCAGCAGCTTAGATGGGGGCATCGGGGAGCTGTTTTTT. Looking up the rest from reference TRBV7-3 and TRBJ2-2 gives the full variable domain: GAGVSQTPSNKVTEKGKYVELRCDPISGHTALYWYRQSLGQGPEFLIYFQGTGAADDSGLPNDRFFAVRPEGSVSTLKIQRTERGDSAVYLCASSLDGGIGELFFGEGSRLTVL.

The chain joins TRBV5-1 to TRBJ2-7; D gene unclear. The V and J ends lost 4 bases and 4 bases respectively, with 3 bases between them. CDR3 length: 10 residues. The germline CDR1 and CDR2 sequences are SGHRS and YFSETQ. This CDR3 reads CASSPYEQYF. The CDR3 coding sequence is TGCGCCAGCAGCCCTTACGAGCAGTACTTC.

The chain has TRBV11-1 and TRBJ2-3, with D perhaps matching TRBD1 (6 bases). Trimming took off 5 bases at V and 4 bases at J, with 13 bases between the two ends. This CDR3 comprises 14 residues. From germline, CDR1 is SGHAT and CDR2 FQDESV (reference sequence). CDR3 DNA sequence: TGTGCCAGCAGCCCACGACAGGACTCAGATACGCAGTATTTT. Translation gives CASSPRQDSDTQYF.

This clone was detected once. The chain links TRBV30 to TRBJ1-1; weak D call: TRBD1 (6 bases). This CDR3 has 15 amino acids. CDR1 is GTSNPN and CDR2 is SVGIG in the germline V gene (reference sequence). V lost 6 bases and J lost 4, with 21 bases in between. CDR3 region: CACPGASPLGTEAFF. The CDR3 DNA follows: TGTGCCTGCCCAGGGGCATCCCCCTTGGGCACTGAAGCTTTCTTT. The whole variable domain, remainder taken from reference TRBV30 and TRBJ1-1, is SQTIHQWPATLVQPVGSPLSLECTVEGTSNPNLYWYRQAAGRGLQLLFYSVGIGQISSEVPQNLSASRPQDRQFILSSKKLLLSDSGFYLCACPGASPLGTEAFFGQGTRLTVV.

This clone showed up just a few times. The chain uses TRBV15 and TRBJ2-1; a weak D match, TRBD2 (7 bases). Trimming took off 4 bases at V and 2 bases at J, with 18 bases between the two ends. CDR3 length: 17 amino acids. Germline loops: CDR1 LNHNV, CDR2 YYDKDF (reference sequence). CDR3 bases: TGTGCCACCAGCAACGAAGGCGGGGGCGCCCCCTACAATGAGCAGTTCTTC. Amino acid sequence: CATSNEGGGAPYNEQFF.

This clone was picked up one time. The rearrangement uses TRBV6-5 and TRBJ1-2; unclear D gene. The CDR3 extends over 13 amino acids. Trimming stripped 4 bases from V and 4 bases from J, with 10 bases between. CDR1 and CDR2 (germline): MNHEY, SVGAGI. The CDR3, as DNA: TGTGCCAGCAGTTCCCCGGGTCTCTATGGCTACACCTTC. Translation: CASSSPGLYGYTF.

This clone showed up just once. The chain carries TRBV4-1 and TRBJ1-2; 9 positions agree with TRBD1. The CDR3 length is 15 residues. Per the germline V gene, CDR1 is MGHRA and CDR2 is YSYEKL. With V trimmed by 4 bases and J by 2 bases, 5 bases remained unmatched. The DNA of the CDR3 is TGCGCCAGCAGCCGTGGACAGGGGACAAACTATGGCTACACCTTC. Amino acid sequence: CASSRGQGTNYGYTF.

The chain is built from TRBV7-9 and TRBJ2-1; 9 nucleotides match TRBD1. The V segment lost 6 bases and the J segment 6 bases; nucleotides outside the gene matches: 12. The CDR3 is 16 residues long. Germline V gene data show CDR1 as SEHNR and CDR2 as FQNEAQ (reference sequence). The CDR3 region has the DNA TGTGCCAGCAGACCTCCTGGGGACAGGGTCGTCAATGAGCAGTTCTTC. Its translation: CASRPPGDRVVNEQFF.

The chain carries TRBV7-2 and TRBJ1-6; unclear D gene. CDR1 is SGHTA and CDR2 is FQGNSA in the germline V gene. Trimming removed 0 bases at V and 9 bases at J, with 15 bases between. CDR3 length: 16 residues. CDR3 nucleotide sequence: TGTGCCAGCAGCTTAGCGCGGGTGCTTGGGAGTTCACCCCTCCACTTT. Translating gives CASSLARVLGSSPLHF.

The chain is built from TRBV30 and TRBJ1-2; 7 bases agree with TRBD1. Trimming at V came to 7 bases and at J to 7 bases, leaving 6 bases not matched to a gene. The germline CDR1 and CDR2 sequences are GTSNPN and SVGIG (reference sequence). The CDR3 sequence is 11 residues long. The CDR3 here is CASQGDSGYTF. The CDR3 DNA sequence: TGTGCCTCTCAGGGGGATAGTGGCTACACCTTC.

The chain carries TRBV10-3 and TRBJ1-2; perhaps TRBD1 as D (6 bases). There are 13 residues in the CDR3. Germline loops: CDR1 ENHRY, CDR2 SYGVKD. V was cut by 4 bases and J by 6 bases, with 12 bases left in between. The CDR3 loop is CAISATGRDGYTF. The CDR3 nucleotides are TGTGCCATCAGTGCAACAGGGCGGGATGGCTACACCTTC.

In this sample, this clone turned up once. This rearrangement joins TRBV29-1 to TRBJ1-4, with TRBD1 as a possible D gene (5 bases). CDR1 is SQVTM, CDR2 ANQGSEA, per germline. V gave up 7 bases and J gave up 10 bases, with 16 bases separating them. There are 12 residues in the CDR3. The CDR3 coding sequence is TGCAGCGCCGACGGGGGGTGGGGAAAACTGTTTTTT. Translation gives CSADGGWGKLFF.

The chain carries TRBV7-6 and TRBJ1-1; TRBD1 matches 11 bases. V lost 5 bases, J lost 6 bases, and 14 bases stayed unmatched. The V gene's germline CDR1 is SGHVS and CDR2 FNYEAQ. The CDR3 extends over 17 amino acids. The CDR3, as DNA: TGTGCCAGCAGCCCAAGGACAGGGGGCGGTAGGAGCTCTGAAGCTTTCTTT. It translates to CASSPRTGGGRSSEAFF.

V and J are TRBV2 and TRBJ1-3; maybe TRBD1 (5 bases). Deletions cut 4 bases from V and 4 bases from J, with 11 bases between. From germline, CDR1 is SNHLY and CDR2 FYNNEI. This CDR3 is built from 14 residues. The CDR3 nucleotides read TGTGCCAGCAGTGTGGGGGGTGCCGGAAACACCATATATTTT. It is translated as CASSVGGAGNTIYF.

The CDR3 DNA follows: TGTGCCAGCAGCGTAGGGGCGGGGGACACAGATACGCAGTATTTT. It is translated as CASSVGAGDTDTQYF. The genes are TRBV9 and TRBJ2-3; 7 bases fit TRBD2. Germline V lookup: CDR1 SGDLS, CDR2 YYNGEE. The CDR3 loop spans 15 amino acids. V lost 0 bases to trimming and J lost 2 bases; unmatched junction nucleotides: 3.

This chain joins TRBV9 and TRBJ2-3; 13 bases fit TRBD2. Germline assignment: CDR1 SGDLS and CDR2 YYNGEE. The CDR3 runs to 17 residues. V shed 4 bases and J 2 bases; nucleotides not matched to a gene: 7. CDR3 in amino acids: CASSLRLAGGDTDTQYF. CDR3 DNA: TGTGCCAGCAGCTTACGACTAGCGGGGGGCGACACAGATACGCAGTATTTT.

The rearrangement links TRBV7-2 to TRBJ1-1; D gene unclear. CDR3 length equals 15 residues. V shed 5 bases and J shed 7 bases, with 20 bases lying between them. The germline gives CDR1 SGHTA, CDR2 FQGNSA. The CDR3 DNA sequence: TGTGCCAGCAGCCTCTCGTTTGGAGCATTTCGTGAAGCTTTCTTT. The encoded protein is CASSLSFGAFREAFF.

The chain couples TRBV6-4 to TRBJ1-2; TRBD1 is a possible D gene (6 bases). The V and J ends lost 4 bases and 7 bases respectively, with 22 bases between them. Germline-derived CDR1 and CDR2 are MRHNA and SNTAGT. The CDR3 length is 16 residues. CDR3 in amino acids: CASSAYPTGGIGGYTF. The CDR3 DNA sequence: TGTGCCAGCAGTGCCTACCCGACAGGTGGTATTGGTGGCTACACCTTC.

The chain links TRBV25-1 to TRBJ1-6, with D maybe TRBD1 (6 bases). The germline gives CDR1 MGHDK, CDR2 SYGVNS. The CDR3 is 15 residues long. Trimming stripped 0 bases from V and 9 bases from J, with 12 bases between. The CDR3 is CASSEYQGLGSPLHF. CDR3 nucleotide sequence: TGTGCCAGCAGTGAATATCAGGGGTTAGGTTCACCCCTCCACTTT. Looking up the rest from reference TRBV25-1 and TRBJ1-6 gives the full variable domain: EADIYQTPRYLVIGTGKKITLECSQTMGHDKMYWYQQDPGMELHLIHYSYGVNSTEKGDLSSESTVSRIRTEHFPLTLESARPSHTSQYLCASSEYQGLGSPLHFGNGTRLTVT.

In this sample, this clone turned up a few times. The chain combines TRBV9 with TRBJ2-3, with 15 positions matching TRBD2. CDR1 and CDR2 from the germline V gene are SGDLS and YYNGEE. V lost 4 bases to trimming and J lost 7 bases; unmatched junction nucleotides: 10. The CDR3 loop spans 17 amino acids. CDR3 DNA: TGTGCCAGCAGCTTTGGACTAGCGGGGGGGGCACTGAATACGCAGTATTTT. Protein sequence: CASSFGLAGGALNTQYF.

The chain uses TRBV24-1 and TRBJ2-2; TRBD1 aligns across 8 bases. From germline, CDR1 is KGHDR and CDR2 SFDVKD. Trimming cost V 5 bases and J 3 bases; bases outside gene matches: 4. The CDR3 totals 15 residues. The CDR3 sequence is CATSGGQVDTGELFF. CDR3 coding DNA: TGTGCCACCAGTGGGGGACAGGTGGACACCGGGGAGCTGTTTTTT.

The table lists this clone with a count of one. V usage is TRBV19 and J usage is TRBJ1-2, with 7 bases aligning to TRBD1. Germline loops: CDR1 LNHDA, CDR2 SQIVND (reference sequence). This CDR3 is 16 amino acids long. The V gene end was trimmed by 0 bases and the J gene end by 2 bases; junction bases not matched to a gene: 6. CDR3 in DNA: TGTGCCAGTAGTATAGAAGGGGACAGTCCCAACTATGGCTACACCTTC. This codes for CASSIEGDSPNYGYTF.

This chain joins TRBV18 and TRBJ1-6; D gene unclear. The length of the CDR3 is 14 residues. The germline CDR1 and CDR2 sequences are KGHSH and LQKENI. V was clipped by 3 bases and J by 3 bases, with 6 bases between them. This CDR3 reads CASSPADYNSPLHF. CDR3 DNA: TGTGCCAGCTCACCGGCAGACTATAATTCACCCCTCCACTTT.

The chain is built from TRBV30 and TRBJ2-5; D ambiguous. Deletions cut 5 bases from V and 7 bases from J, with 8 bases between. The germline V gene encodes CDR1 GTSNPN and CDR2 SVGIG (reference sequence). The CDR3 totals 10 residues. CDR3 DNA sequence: TGTGCCTGGGGGTACGGGACCCAGTACTTC. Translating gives CAWGYGTQYF.

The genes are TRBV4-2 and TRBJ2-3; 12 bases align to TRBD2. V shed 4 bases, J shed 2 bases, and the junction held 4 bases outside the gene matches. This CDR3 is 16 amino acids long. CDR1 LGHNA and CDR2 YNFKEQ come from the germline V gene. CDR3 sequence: CASSPTSGGLTDTQYF. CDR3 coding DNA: TGTGCCAGCAGCCCGACTAGCGGGGGCCTCACAGATACGCAGTATTTT.

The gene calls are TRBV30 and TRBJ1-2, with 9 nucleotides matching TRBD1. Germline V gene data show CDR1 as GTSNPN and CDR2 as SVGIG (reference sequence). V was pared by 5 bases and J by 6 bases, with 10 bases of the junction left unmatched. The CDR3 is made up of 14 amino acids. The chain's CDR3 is CAWEDFHRGHGYTF. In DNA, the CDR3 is TGTGCCTGGGAGGACTTCCACAGGGGGCATGGCTACACCTTC.

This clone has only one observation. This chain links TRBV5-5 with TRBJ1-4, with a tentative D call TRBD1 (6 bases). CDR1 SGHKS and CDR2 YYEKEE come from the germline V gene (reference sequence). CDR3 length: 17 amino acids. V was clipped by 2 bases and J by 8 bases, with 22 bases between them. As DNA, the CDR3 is TGTGCCAGCAGCTTTGACATTGTCAGGGGATCAAAGGAAAAACTGTTTTTT. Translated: CASSFDIVRGSKEKLFF.